These 20 T cell receptor beta chains were all obtained from the same sample, sequenced in a study of identical twins. TCRdb re-derived calls from the 5' RACE reads in MiXCR, one entry per CDR3 protein. This sample has more than 400,000 distinct CDR3 sequences, with roughly 15% found just once. These sequences were also reported in another study, on yellow fever vaccine responses in identical twins.

Material: CD4+ T cells sorted from blood. The source is a woman under 30 in good health.

In this sample, this clonotype turned up a few times. The genes are TRBV7-3 and TRBJ2-2, with TRBD2 matching 9 bases. Germline assignment: CDR1 SGHTA and CDR2 FQGTGA. The ends lost 3 bases at V and 6 bases at J; junction bases unmatched: 5. The CDR3 consists of 15 residues. CDR3 sequence: CASSFIAGVAGELFF. CDR3 in DNA: TGTGCCAGCAGCTTCATAGCGGGAGTGGCCGGGGAGCTGTTTTTT.

This clonotype was observed a few times. This sequence joins TRBV4-1 and TRBJ2-3; no clear D gene. The germline V and J ends were trimmed by 0 bases and 0 bases, with 19 bases remaining between them. The germline V gene encodes CDR1 MGHRA and CDR2 YSYEKL. This CDR3 is 19 amino acids long. CDR3 coding DNA: TGCGCCAGCAGCCAAGATTGGTACAGTCGATTAGCTAGCACAGATACGCAGTATTTT. As protein: CASSQDWYSRLASTDTQYF.

The J gene is TRBJ2-1, the V gene TRBV20-1; possibly TRBD1 for D (5 bases). The V gene's germline CDR1 is DFQATT and CDR2 SNEGSKA (reference sequence). CDR3 size: 13 residues. V dropped 8 bases and J dropped 5 bases, with 16 bases sitting between them. The CDR3 sequence: CSSRSRAHNEQFF. The CDR3 bases are TGCAGTTCCAGGTCCAGGGCGCACAATGAGCAGTTCTTC.

This clonotype was recorded at least ten times. The CDR3 bases are TGCGCCAGCAGCCCGTCGACGGGACAGGGCAGGAACACTGAAGCTTTCTTT. This sequence encodes CASSPSTGQGRNTEAFF. The chain carries TRBV5-1 and TRBJ1-1; 9 nucleotides line up with TRBD1. Germline V lookup: CDR1 SGHRS, CDR2 YFSETQ. The CDR3 extends over 17 amino acids. V lost 4 bases to trimming and J lost 1 base; unmatched junction nucleotides: 11.

The CDR3 sequence is CASSLNRAYEQYF. The CDR3 region has the DNA TGCGCCAGCAGCTTAAACAGAGCCTACGAGCAGTACTTC. The chain employs TRBV5-1 and TRBJ2-7; unclear D gene. Trimming left V 2 bases short and J 2 bases short, with 8 bases between. The CDR3 runs 13 residues. Germline values: CDR1 SGHRS, CDR2 YFSETQ.

The rearrangement joins TRBV29-1 to TRBJ2-1, with D possibly being TRBD1 or TRBD2 (6 bases each). The CDR3 length is 17 residues. Germline-derived CDR1 and CDR2 are SQVTM and ANQGSEA. The ends were cut back, 2 bases at V and 3 bases at J, with 20 bases in the middle. DNA of the CDR3: TGCAGCGTTGAAAGGGGGGCGAGTCTCCCCTACTACAATGAGCAGTTCTTC. Its protein is CSVERGASLPYYNEQFF.

This clonotype was observed a handful of times. V usage is TRBV11-2 and J usage is TRBJ2-3; 10 bases agree with TRBD2. Germline CDR1 and CDR2: SGHAT and FQNNGV. After removal of 1 base from V and 4 bases from J, the junction contained 5 bases not matched to a gene. The CDR3 is 16 amino acids. CDR3 loop: CASSLVPAGGPDTQYF. The CDR3 nucleotides are TGTGCCAGCAGCTTAGTTCCAGCGGGAGGGCCAGATACGCAGTATTTT.

This clonotype was observed a handful of times. V usage is TRBV28 and J usage is TRBJ2-5, with 9 bases matching TRBD2. J gave up 11 bases and V 2 bases, and 9 bases lay outside the gene matches. Germline values: CDR1 MDHEN, CDR2 SYDVKM. This CDR3 region has 14 residues. The CDR3 coding sequence is TGTGCCAGCAGTTTAGGCGGGAGGGCCTATGTTCAGTACTTC. Its protein is CASSLGGRAYVQYF.

A few counts support this clonotype. This chain uses TRBV24-1 with TRBJ2-1; weak D call: TRBD2 (5 bases). Germline V gene data show CDR1 as KGHDR and CDR2 as SFDVKD. V lost 9 bases and J 4 bases, leaving 15 bases between the germline ends. This CDR3 is built from 14 residues. The CDR3 loop is CATSSGRGYNEQFF. The DNA of the CDR3 is TGTGCCACCTCCTCGGGCCGAGGGTACAATGAGCAGTTCTTC.

This clonotype was counted a few times. This rearrangement joins TRBV7-8 to TRBJ2-2; D remains unclear. The germline V gene encodes CDR1 SGHVS and CDR2 FQNEAQ. The CDR3 consists of 16 residues. V was trimmed by 5 bases and J by 3 bases, leaving 16 bases between them. The CDR3 loop reads CASSKVEGWDTGELFF. In DNA, the CDR3 is TGTGCCAGCAGCAAAGTCGAAGGGTGGGACACCGGGGAGCTGTTTTTT.

This clonotype appeared a few times. J is TRBJ1-2 and V is TRBV5-1; a weak D match, TRBD1 (5 bases). CDR1 and CDR2 from the germline V gene are SGHRS and YFSETQ. The CDR3 has 16 residues. V shed 1 base and J shed 5 bases, with 18 bases lying between them. The CDR3: CASSLSGNLGSYGYTF. The CDR3 nucleotides are TGCGCCAGCAGCTTGTCAGGGAATTTGGGCTCATATGGCTACACCTTC.

This chain joins TRBV20-1 and TRBJ2-3; TRBD1 is a possible D gene (5 bases). CDR1 is DFQATT, CDR2 SNEGSKA, per germline (reference sequence). The CDR3 runs to 15 residues. V shed 6 bases and J shed 0 bases, with 16 bases lying between them. Here the CDR3 reads CSAQAQTASTDTQYF. The CDR3 DNA is TGCAGTGCCCAAGCCCAGACAGCGAGCACAGATACGCAGTATTTT.

The rearrangement uses TRBV4-1 and TRBJ1-4; 8 bases match TRBD1. Germline values: CDR1 MGHRA, CDR2 YSYEKL. This CDR3 contains 15 residues. V trimming: 2 bases; J trimming: 7 bases; junction bases outside the gene matches: 6. The CDR3 DNA reads as TGCGCCAGCAGCCAACCAACAGGGGGGAGTGAAAAACTGTTTTTT. Protein: CASSQPTGGSEKLFF.

V usage is TRBV6-1 and J usage is TRBJ1-5; 7 nucleotides agree with TRBD1. CDR3 length: 15 amino acids. In germline, CDR1 is MNHNS, CDR2 SASEGT. With V trimmed by 5 bases and J by 0 bases, 4 bases remained unmatched. In DNA form, the CDR3 reads TGTGCCAGCAGTCCGGGACAGTCTAGCAATCAGCCCCAGCATTTT. Protein: CASSPGQSSNQPQHF.

This rearrangement joins TRBV12-3 or TRBV12-4 to TRBJ2-7, with a possible D match to TRBD1 (6 bases). V was cut by 7 bases and J by 3 bases, with 16 bases left in between. This CDR3 has 14 amino acids. This chain's CDR3 is CASTLGGGGYEQYF. DNA for the CDR3: TGTGCCAGCACCCTAGGGGGTGGGGGCTACGAGCAGTACTTC.

This clonotype was seen only a few times. The J gene is TRBJ2-5, the V gene TRBV14, with a weak D call TRBD1 (6 bases). V was trimmed by 1 base and J by 1 base, leaving 13 bases between them. From germline, CDR1 is SGHDN and CDR2 FVKESK. The CDR3 is 16 residues long. The DNA of the CDR3 is TGTGCCAGCAGCCAAGGCTACCGGGACACCCAAGAGACCCAGTACTTC. Its translation is CASSQGYRDTQETQYF.

This chain links TRBV24-1 with TRBJ1-4, with D tentatively TRBD1 (5 bases). The V end lost 4 bases, the J end lost 1 base, and 18 bases lay between the germline ends. The CDR3 contains 18 residues. Germline CDR1 reads KGHDR; CDR2 reads SFDVKD. This CDR3 is CATSDTRGWLRTNEKLFF. The CDR3, as DNA: TGTGCCACCAGTGACACCCGGGGGTGGCTCCGAACTAATGAAAAACTGTTTTTT.

This clonotype was seen more than once but under ten times. The rearrangement links TRBV5-5 to TRBJ2-2; TRBD1 or TRBD2 may be the D gene (5 bases each). V gave up 0 bases and J gave up 5 bases, with 14 bases separating them. The CDR3 length is 16 residues. Germline V gives CDR1 SGHKS, CDR2 YYEKEE (reference sequence). CDR3 region: CASSLVVGAGTGELFF. The CDR3 DNA sequence: TGTGCCAGCAGCTTGGTCGTGGGAGCAGGGACCGGGGAGCTGTTTTTT.

This clonotype was recorded many times. CDR3 bases: TGTGCCAGCAGTTATTACAATCAGCCCCAGCATTTT. Translating gives CASSYYNQPQHF. The V and J genes are TRBV12-3 or TRBV12-4 and TRBJ1-5; D not resolved. The germline V and J ends were trimmed by 4 bases and 3 bases, with 4 bases remaining between them. This CDR3 is built from 12 residues.

The CDR3 DNA reads TGTGCCAGCAGCCGGCTTAGTCCGCCCACAAATGAGCAGTTCTTC. Translating gives CASSRLSPPTNEQFF. The chain employs TRBV27 and TRBJ2-1; D unresolved. The CDR3 has 15 residues. Trimming removed 6 bases from V and 7 bases from J, with 19 bases in between. CDR1 is MNHEY and CDR2 is SMNVEV in the germline V gene (reference sequence).